This entry is about one T cell receptor beta chain. The data belong to a study of T cell changes during pregnancy in multiple sclerosis. CDR1 is MGHDK and CDR2 is SYGVNS in the germline V gene. The ends were cut back, 0 bases at V and 0 bases at J, with 9 bases in the middle. CDR3 length: 15 amino acids. Repertoires were generated with immunoSEQ multiplex PCR, while TCRdb's copy carries only in-frame clones and drops some. The table has some 44,000 clones, approximately 90% seen once. The chain uses TRBV25-1 and TRBJ2-7; the D gene is possibly TRBD1 (5 bases). The starting material was CD4+ T cells from peripheral blood mononuclear cells, obtained in the second trimester of pregnancy. The source of this sequence is a female donor with multiple sclerosis, enrolled in a pregnancy study. CDR3 loop: CASSEYKGDSYEQYF. In nucleotides, the CDR3 is TGTGCCAGCAGTGAATATAAAGGGGACTCCTACGAGCAGTACTTC.